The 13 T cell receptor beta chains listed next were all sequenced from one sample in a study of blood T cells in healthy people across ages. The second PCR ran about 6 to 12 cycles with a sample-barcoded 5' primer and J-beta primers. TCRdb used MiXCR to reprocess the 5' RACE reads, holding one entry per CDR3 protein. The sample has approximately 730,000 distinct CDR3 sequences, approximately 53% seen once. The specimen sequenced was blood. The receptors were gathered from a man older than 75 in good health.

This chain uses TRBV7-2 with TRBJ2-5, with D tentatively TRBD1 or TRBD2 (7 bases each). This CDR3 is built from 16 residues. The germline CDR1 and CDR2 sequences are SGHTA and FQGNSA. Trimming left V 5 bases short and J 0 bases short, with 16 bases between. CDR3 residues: CASSRGGGQYQETQYF. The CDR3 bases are TGTGCCAGCAGCCGAGGGGGGGGACAGTACCAAGAGACCCAGTACTTC. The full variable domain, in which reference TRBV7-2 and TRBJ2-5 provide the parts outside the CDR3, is GAGVSQSPSNKVTEKGKDVELRCDPISGHTALYWYRQSLGQGLEFLIYFQGNSAPDKSGLPSDRFSAERTGGSVSTLTIQRTQQEDSAVYLCASSRGGGQYQETQYFGPGTRLLVL.

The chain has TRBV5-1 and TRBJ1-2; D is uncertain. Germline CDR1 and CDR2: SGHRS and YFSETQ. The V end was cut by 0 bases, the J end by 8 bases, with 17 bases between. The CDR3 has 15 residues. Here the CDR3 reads CASSLAQTDLEGYTF. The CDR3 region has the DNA TGCGCCAGCAGCTTGGCCCAGACGGACCTAGAGGGCTACACCTTC. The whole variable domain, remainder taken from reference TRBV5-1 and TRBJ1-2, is KAGVTQTPRYLIKTRGQQVTLSCSPISGHRSVSWYQQTPGQGLQFLFEYFSETQRNKGNFPGRFSGRQFSNSRSEMNVSTLELGDSALYLCASSLAQTDLEGYTFGSGTRLTVV.

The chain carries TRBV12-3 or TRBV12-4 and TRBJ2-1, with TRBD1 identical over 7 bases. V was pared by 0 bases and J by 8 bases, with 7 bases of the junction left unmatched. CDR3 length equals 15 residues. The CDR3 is CASSLANHRGHEQFF. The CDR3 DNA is TGTGCCAGCAGTTTAGCGAATCACAGGGGCCATGAGCAGTTCTTC.

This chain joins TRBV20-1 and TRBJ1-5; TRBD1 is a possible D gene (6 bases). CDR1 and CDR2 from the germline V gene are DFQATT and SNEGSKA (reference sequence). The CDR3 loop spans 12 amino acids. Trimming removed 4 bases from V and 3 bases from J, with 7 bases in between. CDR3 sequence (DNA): TGCAGTGCTAACAGGGACAATCAGCCCCAGCATTTT. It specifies CSANRDNQPQHF.

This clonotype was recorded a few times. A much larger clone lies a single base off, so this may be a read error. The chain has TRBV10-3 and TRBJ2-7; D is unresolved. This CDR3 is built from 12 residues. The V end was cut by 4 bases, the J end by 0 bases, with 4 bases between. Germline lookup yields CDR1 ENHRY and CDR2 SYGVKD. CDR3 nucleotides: TGTGCCATCAGTGCTAGCTCCTACGAGCAGTACTTC. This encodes CAISASSYEQYF.

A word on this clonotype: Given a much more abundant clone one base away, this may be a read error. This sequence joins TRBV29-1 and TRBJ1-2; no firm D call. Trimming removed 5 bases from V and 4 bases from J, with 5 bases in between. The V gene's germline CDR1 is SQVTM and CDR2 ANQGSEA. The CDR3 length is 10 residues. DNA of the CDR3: TGCAGCGTTTACCTCTATGGCTACACCTTC. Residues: CSVYLYGYTF. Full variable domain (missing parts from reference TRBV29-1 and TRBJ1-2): SAVISQKPSRDICQRGTSLTIQCQVDSQVTMMFWYRQQPGQSLTLIATANQGSEATYESGFVIDKFPISRPNLTFSTLTVSNMSPEDSSIYLCSVYLYGYTFGSGTRLTVV.

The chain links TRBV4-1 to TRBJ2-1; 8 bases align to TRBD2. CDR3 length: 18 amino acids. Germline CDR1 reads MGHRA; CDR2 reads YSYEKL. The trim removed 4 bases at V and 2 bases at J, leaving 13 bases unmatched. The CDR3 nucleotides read TGCGCCAGCAGCCCGGTAGGACTAGCCCTTAGCCCCTACAATGAGCAGTTCTTC. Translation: CASSPVGLALSPYNEQFF.

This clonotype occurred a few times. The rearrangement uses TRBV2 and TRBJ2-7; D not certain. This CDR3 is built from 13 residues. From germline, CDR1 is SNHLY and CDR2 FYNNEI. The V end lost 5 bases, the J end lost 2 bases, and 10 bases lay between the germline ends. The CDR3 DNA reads TGTGCCAGCAGTTGGACCCCTACCTACGAGCAGTACTTC. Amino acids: CASSWTPTYEQYF.

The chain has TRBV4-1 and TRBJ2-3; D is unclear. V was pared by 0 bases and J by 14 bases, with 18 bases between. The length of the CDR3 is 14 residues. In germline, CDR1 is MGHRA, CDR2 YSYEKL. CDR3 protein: CASSQDVRSRYAYF. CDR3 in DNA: TGCGCCAGCAGCCAAGATGTTAGGAGCAGATACGCGTATTTT.

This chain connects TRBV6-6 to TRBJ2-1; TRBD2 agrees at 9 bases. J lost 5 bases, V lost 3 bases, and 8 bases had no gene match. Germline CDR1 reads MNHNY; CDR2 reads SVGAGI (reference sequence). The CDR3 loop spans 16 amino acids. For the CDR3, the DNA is TGTGCCAGCAGTTATCCCCTAGCGGGGACAAACAATGAGCAGTTCTTC. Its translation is CASSYPLAGTNNEQFF.

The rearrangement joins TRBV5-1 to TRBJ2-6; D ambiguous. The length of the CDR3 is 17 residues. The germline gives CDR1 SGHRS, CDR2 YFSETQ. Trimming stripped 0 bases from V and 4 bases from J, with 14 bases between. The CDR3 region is CASSLEGKGRGANVLTF. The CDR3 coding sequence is TGCGCCAGCAGCTTGGAGGGTAAGGGTAGAGGGGCCAACGTCCTGACTTTC.

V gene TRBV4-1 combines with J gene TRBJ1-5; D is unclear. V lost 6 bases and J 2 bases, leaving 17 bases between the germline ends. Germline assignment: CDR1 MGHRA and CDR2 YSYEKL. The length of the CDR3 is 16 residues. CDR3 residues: CASSPVLFGGNQPQHF. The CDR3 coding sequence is TGCGCCAGCAGTCCTGTCCTTTTTGGGGGCAATCAGCCCCAGCATTTT.

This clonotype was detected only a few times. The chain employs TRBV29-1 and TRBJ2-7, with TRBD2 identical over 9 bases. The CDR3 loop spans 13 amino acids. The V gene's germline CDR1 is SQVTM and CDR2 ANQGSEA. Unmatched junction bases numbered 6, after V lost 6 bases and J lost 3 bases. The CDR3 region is CSVTKTSGYEQYF. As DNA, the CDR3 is TGCAGCGTGACTAAGACTAGCGGCTACGAGCAGTACTTC.